This TCR beta chain was identified during a study of blood T cells in healthy people across ages. Findings of the study overall: Changes seen in expanded clonotypes were possibly confounded by donor CMV status left unknown.

The authors ran a second PCR of roughly 7 to 11 cycles using a sample-barcoded 5' primer and a J-beta primer mix. Using its own MiXCR run on the 5' RACE reads, TCRdb lists one record per CDR3 protein. The sample contains roughly 1.4 million distinct CDR3 sequences, roughly 64% of which appear only once. V gave up 1 base and J gave up 7 bases; unmatched junction bases: 11. Germline lookup yields CDR1 SGHTA and CDR2 FQGNSA. This CDR3 is 16 amino acids long. This clonotype was counted a few times. The antigen remains undetermined. This sequence joins TRBV7-2 and TRBJ1-2; TRBD1 matches 8 bases. This clonotype was obtained from a man aged 18 to 30 in good health. Input material: blood. The CDR3 is CASSLGTGPESGGYTF. CDR3 in DNA: TGTGCCAGCAGCTTAGGGACAGGGCCCGAGTCAGGTGGCTACACCTTC.